This T cell receptor beta chain was identified during a study of T-cell reconstitution after alpha-beta-depleted transplantation in children. This clonotype occurred many times. CDR3 length: 15 residues. Trimming at V came to 2 bases and at J to 2 bases, leaving 6 bases not matched to a gene. Using unique molecular identifiers, the investigators prepared the TCRbeta library. TCRdb analysed the PCR reads with MiXCR anew, one entry per CDR3 protein. This sample has around 440,000 distinct CDR3 sequences, with about 10% found just once. The chain combines TRBV12-3 or TRBV12-4 with TRBJ2-7; TRBD2 aligns across 7 bases. This TCR was sampled from a child aged 2 to 10 with inherited bone marrow failure, due to receive a stem cell transplant. Specimen: PBMCs, collected before TCRalphabeta/CD19-depleted stem cell transplant. The CDR3 DNA sequence: TGTGCCAGCAGTTTAACGGGCGGGAGTGCCTACGAGCAGTACTTC. Translation: CASSLTGGSAYEQYF.